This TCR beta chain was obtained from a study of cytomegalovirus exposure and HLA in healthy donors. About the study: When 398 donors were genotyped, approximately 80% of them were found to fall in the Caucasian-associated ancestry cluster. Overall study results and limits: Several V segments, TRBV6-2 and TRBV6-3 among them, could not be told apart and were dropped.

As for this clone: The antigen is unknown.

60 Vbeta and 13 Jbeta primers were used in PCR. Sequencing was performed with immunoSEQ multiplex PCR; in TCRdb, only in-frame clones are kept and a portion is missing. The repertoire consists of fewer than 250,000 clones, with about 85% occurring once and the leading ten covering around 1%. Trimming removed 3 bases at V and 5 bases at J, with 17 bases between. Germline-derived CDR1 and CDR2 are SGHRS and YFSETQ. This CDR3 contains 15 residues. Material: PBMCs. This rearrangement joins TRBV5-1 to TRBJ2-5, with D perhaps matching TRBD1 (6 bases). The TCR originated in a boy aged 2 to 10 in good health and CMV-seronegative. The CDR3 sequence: CASSWEFARGETQYF. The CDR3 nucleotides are TGCGCCAGCAGCTGGGAATTCGCCAGGGGCGAGACCCAGTACTTC.